Following are 25 T cell receptor beta chains from one sample sequenced in a study of blood T cell repertoires in COVID-19. Generated by immunoSEQ multiplex PCR, the TCRdb table keeps only in-frame clones and is missing some. This sample has roughly 120,000 clones, with about nine tenths found just once. Sequencing was performed on peripheral blood. The origin of the receptors is a human donor with active COVID-19. The donor label of this sample is uncertain.

This chain links TRBV9 with TRBJ1-1; possible D gene TRBD1, 5 bases. The CDR3 has 16 amino acids. Per the germline V gene, CDR1 is SGDLS and CDR2 is YYNGEE. Trimming shortened V by 0 bases and J by 0 bases, and 12 bases separated the two germline ends. CDR3 nucleotides: TGTGCCAGCAGCGTAGGGCTAGGGGAAATGAACACTGAAGCTTTCTTT. Its translation: CASSVGLGEMNTEAFF.

This chain joins TRBV2 and TRBJ1-6; 11 bases line up with TRBD1. J lost 9 bases, V lost 5 bases, and 6 bases had no gene match. The CDR3 loop spans 15 amino acids. Germline lookup yields CDR1 SNHLY and CDR2 FYNNEI. CDR3 nucleotides: TGTGCCAGCAGTCAGGACAGGGGGCAGAGTTCACCCCTCCACTTT. Its translation: CASSQDRGQSSPLHF.

This chain connects TRBV4-1 to TRBJ2-3, with D possibly matching TRBD2 (6 bases). From germline, CDR1 is MGHRA and CDR2 YSYEKL. The V and J ends lost 1 base and 3 bases respectively, with 11 bases between them. The CDR3 extends over 15 amino acids. Here the CDR3 reads CASSQVGLATDTQYF. CDR3 coding DNA: TGCGCCAGCAGCCAAGTCGGGCTAGCGACAGATACGCAGTATTTT.

The chain links TRBV27 to TRBJ2-2; maybe TRBD1 (5 bases). Germline loops: CDR1 MNHEY, CDR2 SMNVEV (reference sequence). The CDR3 has 13 amino acids. The germline V and J ends were trimmed by 1 base and 6 bases, with 6 bases remaining between them. The CDR3 coding sequence is TGTGCCAGCAGTTTATGGGGCGCCGGGGAGCTGTTTTTT. Its translation: CASSLWGAGELFF.

Turning to this clone: Because the CDR3's place on the DNA is in doubt, the DNA is left out and the CDR3 is given as listed by TCRdb. Other DNA sequences from this sample encode an identical CDR3 as well. The chain links TRBV29-1 to TRBJ1-1; the D call in the table, TRBD1, was not verified against the DNA. The CDR3 extends over 15 residues, inclusive of both ends. CDR1 is SQVTM, CDR2 ANQGSEA, per germline. The CDR3 spells CSVASGTGAGTEAFF.

The sample holds one count of this clone. The V call is TRBV19, the J call TRBJ1-1; tentative D call: TRBD1 (5 bases). The CDR3 is 13 residues long. Trimming left V 1 base short and J 5 bases short, with 8 bases between. Germline values: CDR1 LNHDA, CDR2 SQIVND (reference sequence). CDR3 amino acids: CASSIVGGTEAFF. The CDR3 DNA sequence: TGTGCCAGTAGTATAGTTGGGGGGACTGAAGCTTTCTTT. The full variable domain, completed using reference TRBV19 and TRBJ1-1, is DGGITQSPKYLFRKEGQNVTLSCEQNLNHDAMYWYRQDPGQGLRLIYYSQIVNDFQKGDIAEGYSVSREKKESFPLTVTSAQKNPTAFYLCASSIVGGTEAFFGQGTRLTVV.

This clone came up once. The chain employs TRBV18 and TRBJ2-7; D uncertain. Germline CDR1 and CDR2: KGHSH and LQKENI. CDR3 size: 14 residues. Deletions cut 3 bases from V and 1 base from J, with 10 bases between. Written as DNA, the CDR3 is TGTGCCAGCTCACCTCTAGAAATTTCCTACGAGCAGTACTTC. Translating gives CASSPLEISYEQYF.

As for this clone: Additional DNA sequences in this sample encode the identical CDR3. The V and J genes are TRBV14 and TRBJ2-7, with D tentatively TRBD1 (5 bases). V shed 0 bases and J shed 4 bases, with 7 bases lying between them. Germline loops: CDR1 SGHDN, CDR2 FVKESK. CDR3 length: 13 amino acids. CDR3 residues: CASSQDAGYEQYF. The CDR3 coding sequence is TGTGCCAGCAGCCAAGATGCAGGGTACGAGCAGTACTTC.

This sequence joins TRBV20-1 and TRBJ1-2, with TRBD1 matching 7 bases. Germline CDR1 and CDR2: DFQATT and SNEGSKA (reference sequence). CDR3 length: 11 amino acids. The CDR3 spells CRPGTAYGYTF. The CDR3 nucleotides are TGCAGACCGGGGACAGCGTATGGCTACACCTTC.

V gene TRBV29-1 combines with J gene TRBJ2-7; maybe TRBD2 (7 bases). The germline gives CDR1 SQVTM, CDR2 ANQGSEA. V shed 6 bases and J shed 0 bases, with 12 bases lying between them. This CDR3 comprises 13 residues. CDR3 DNA sequence: TGCAGCGTGTTGGGGGGGCCCTCCTACGAGCAGTACTTC. Amino acids: CSVLGGPSYEQYF.

This chain's CDR3 is CASSPRTILGTQYF. CDR3 coding DNA: TGTGCCAGCAGCCCGCGGACAATCCTCGGGACCCAGTACTTC. V and J are TRBV3-1 (or the pseudogene TRBV3-2) and TRBJ2-5, with D tentatively TRBD1 (5 bases). Germline V gene data show CDR1 as LGHDT and CDR2 as YNNKEL (reference sequence). The germline V and J ends were trimmed by 4 bases and 7 bases, with 16 bases remaining between them. The length of the CDR3 is 14 residues.

This clone occurred a few times. The chain uses TRBV3-1 (or the pseudogene TRBV3-2) and TRBJ2-7; a possible D gene is TRBD1 (6 bases). Trimming took off 4 bases at V and 1 base at J, with 14 bases between the two ends. The V gene's germline CDR1 is LGHDT and CDR2 YNNKEL (reference sequence). CDR3 length equals 15 residues. CDR3: CASSPLGQTSYEQYF. In DNA form, the CDR3 reads TGTGCCAGCAGCCCTCTCGGACAGACGTCCTACGAGCAGTACTTC.

This clone has a count of ten or more. The chain joins TRBV6-5 to TRBJ2-3, with 11 bases aligning to TRBD2. After removal of 6 bases from V and 5 bases from J, the junction contained 7 bases not matched to a gene. This CDR3 is built from 15 residues. The germline V gene encodes CDR1 MNHEY and CDR2 SVGAGI. CDR3 sequence reads: CASSATSGGVDTQYF. CDR3 in DNA: TGTGCCAGCAGCGCTACTAGCGGGGGCGTAGATACGCAGTATTTT.

There are a few counts of this clone. The chain has TRBV5-1 and TRBJ1-2; D uncertain. Trimming removed 0 bases from V and 1 base from J, with 7 bases in between. The CDR3 loop spans 14 amino acids. Per the germline V gene, CDR1 is SGHRS and CDR2 is YFSETQ. The CDR3 sequence: CASSLEPGNYGYTF. CDR3 nucleotides: TGCGCCAGCAGCTTGGAACCGGGTAACTATGGCTACACCTTC.

V gene TRBV10-2 combines with J gene TRBJ1-2, with 9 nucleotides matching TRBD1. CDR3 length equals 12 residues. V shed 7 bases and J 8 bases; nucleotides not matched to a gene: 5. Germline V gene lookup returns CDR1 WSHSY and CDR2 SAAADI. The CDR3 sequence: CASNNRGHGYTF. Written as DNA, the CDR3 is TGCGCCAGCAATAACAGGGGGCACGGCTACACCTTC.

The chain employs TRBV7-9 and TRBJ2-1; D ambiguous. V lost 5 bases and J 1 base, leaving 12 bases between the germline ends. The V gene's germline CDR1 is SEHNR and CDR2 FQNEAQ (reference sequence). The CDR3 spans 15 residues. The CDR3 sequence: CASSPHSVSYNEQFF. Written as DNA, the CDR3 is TGTGCCAGCAGCCCCCATTCGGTTTCCTACAATGAGCAGTTCTTC.

A word on this clone: The sample has other DNA sequences that encode this CDR3 too. The chain employs TRBV19 and TRBJ1-5; TRBD1 might be the D (6 bases). There are 13 residues in the CDR3. The V gene's germline CDR1 is LNHDA and CDR2 SQIVND (reference sequence). Trimming cost V 6 bases and J 4 bases, with 10 bases left between them. The CDR3 is CASSMQGNQPQHF. CDR3 nucleotides: TGTGCCAGTAGCATGCAGGGGAATCAGCCCCAGCATTTT.

The V and J genes are TRBV6-5 and TRBJ1-5, with no clear D. The length of the CDR3 is 12 residues. From germline, CDR1 is MNHEY and CDR2 SVGAGI. The V end lost 8 bases, the J end lost 4 bases, and 9 bases lay between the germline ends. CDR3 sequence: CASVAGNQPQHF. CDR3 DNA: TGTGCCAGCGTTGCGGGTAATCAGCCCCAGCATTTT.

V usage is TRBV9 and J usage is TRBJ2-3; TRBD1 aligns across 10 bases. The length of the CDR3 is 17 residues. CDR1 and CDR2 (germline): SGDLS, YYNGEE. Unmatched junction bases numbered 10, after V lost 3 bases and J lost 3 bases. The CDR3, as DNA: TGTGCCAGCAGCGCAAGACAGGGGGCGAGTATGACAGATACGCAGTATTTT. It codes for CASSARQGASMTDTQYF.

The CDR3 spells CASSPRQAGTGNTIYF. The CDR3 bases are TGTGCCAGTAGTCCCCGCCAGGCTGGAACTGGAAACACCATATATTTT. The V and J genes are TRBV19 and TRBJ1-3, with no clear D. Trimming pared 5 bases from V and 2 bases from J, leaving 16 bases between. Per the germline V gene, CDR1 is LNHDA and CDR2 is SQIVND (reference sequence). The CDR3 is 16 amino acids. Based on the CDR3 plus reference TRBV19 and TRBJ1-3, the full variable domain is DGGITQSPKYLFRKEGQNVTLSCEQNLNHDAMYWYRQDPGQGLRLIYYSQIVNDFQKGDIAEGYSVSREKKESFPLTVTSAQKNPTAFYLCASSPRQAGTGNTIYFGEGSWLTVV.

The chain joins TRBV4-3 to TRBJ1-5; D call uncertain. Germline CDR1 and CDR2: LGHNA and YSLEER. The V gene lost 0 bases and the J gene lost 4 bases, with 10 bases spanning the gap. CDR3 size: 15 residues. CDR3 nucleotides: TGCGCCAGCAGCCAAGAAGGAGGGATAAATCAGCCCCAGCATTTT. The encoded protein is CASSQEGGINQPQHF.

The CDR3 is CASSPRTGGTGGYTF. DNA of the CDR3: TGTGCCAGCAGCCCGCGGACAGGGGGTACTGGTGGCTACACCTTC. The gene calls are TRBV7-3 and TRBJ1-2; 10 bases agree with TRBD1. Germline V gives CDR1 SGHTA, CDR2 FQGTGA. This CDR3 contains 15 residues. V shed 5 bases, J shed 7 bases, and the junction held 10 bases outside the gene matches. Using reference TRBV7-3 and TRBJ1-2 for the parts outside the CDR3, the full variable domain is GAGVSQTPSNKVTEKGKYVELRCDPISGHTALYWYRQSLGQGPEFLIYFQGTGAADDSGLPNDRFFAVRPEGSVSTLKIQRTERGDSAVYLCASSPRTGGTGGYTFGSGTRLTVV.

The chain employs TRBV19 and TRBJ2-7; weak D call: TRBD2 (5 bases). Between the trimmed V and J ends, which lost 5 bases and 0 bases, there was a span of 14 bases. The CDR3 totals 15 residues. Germline CDR1 and CDR2: LNHDA and SQIVND (reference sequence). The CDR3: CASSLGAASSYEQYF. CDR3 sequence (DNA): TGTGCCAGTAGTTTGGGAGCCGCTAGCTCCTACGAGCAGTACTTC.

This chain joins TRBV27 and TRBJ2-3; 13 bases line up with TRBD2. V shed 5 bases and J 9 bases; nucleotides not matched to a gene: 8. The germline V gene has CDR1 MNHEY and CDR2 SMNVEV (reference sequence). The length of the CDR3 is 15 residues. DNA for the CDR3: TGTGCCAGCAGTCTGACTAGCGGGGGGTCCGGAACGCAGTATTTT. It yields the protein CASSLTSGGSGTQYF.

This chain connects TRBV4-1 to TRBJ1-3; the D is unclear. The V gene lost 4 bases and the J gene lost 1 base, with 8 bases spanning the gap. Germline V gives CDR1 MGHRA, CDR2 YSYEKL. The CDR3 runs 14 residues. The DNA of the CDR3 is TGCGCCAGCAGCCTTGCAGGATCTGGAAACACCATATATTTT. It codes for CASSLAGSGNTIYF.